The present T cell receptor (beta chain) was sequenced within a study of T cell responses to AZD1222 COVID-19 vaccine. There are 15 residues in the CDR3. The V gene end was trimmed by 4 bases and the J gene end by 15 bases; junction bases not matched to a gene: 14. Per germline, CDR1 SEHNR and CDR2 FQNEAQ (reference sequence). This clone came up once. Its antigen is unknown. The study, taken as a whole, reports: Reportedly, nearly half of unique spike TCRs recognized epitopes outside B.1.351/B.1.1.7 mutations. No repertoire was sampled before or during the peak T cell response, only after it. The breadth and depth of Spike-specific TCRs increased once two AZD1222 doses had been given. Among those given AZD1222, only 6 or 7 were seropositive at baseline.

Here immunoSEQ multiplex PCR was the method, and the copy in TCRdb shows in-frame clones only, minus some. The table has 100,000 to 150,000 clones, over 90% seen once. This chain uses TRBV7-9 with TRBJ2-1, with TRBD2 matching over 11 bases. The specimen was peripheral blood, collected on day 0 of AZD1222 vaccination. This clonotype was sampled from an adult in good health. Here the CDR3 reads CASSSNLAGGSVRFF. The CDR3 DNA sequence: TGTGCCAGCAGCTCCAATTTAGCGGGAGGGTCGGTGCGGTTCTTC.